This T cell receptor beta chain comes out of a study of blood T cells in healthy people across ages. The second PCR ran roughly 7 to 12 cycles with a sample-barcoded 5' primer and J-beta primers. Each cDNA was tagged by a template-switch adaptor containing 12 random nucleotides. TCRdb ran MiXCR on the 5' RACE reads and lists one entry per CDR3 protein. The sample holds more than 600,000 distinct CDR3 sequences, 25% seen once. The CDR3 sequence is 17 residues long. V trimming: 3 bases; J trimming: 0 bases; junction bases outside the gene matches: 6. Looked up from germline, CDR1 is SGHTA and CDR2 is FQGNSA. Broader study findings: Higher diversity, along with more naive CD4+ cells, distinguished long-lived donors from aged donors.

About this clonotype: The antigen remains undetermined.

The same specimen was also included in a second study, on T cells of mothers and their children. According to that study: The TCR beta CDR3 read count exceeded 9.5 million for each mother and was several million for each child.

The TCR originated in a boy between 10 and 17 years old in good health. The sample comprised blood. The V call is TRBV7-2, the J call TRBJ2-7; 12 bases agree with TRBD2. The DNA for the CDR3 is TGTGCCAGCAGCTTCACTAGCGGGGGGATCATCTCCTACGAGCAGTACTTC. As protein: CASSFTSGGIISYEQYF.